A single sample is the source of the 9 T cell receptor beta chains below, sequenced in a study of blood T cell repertoires in COVID-19. Profiled with immunoSEQ multiplex PCR; TCRdb holds only in-frame clones, not every one. Of under 200,000 clones listed, 70% to 90% are singletons. The sequencing sample was made of peripheral blood. Receptors originate from a man in his sixties with active or convalescent COVID-19.

This chain links TRBV6-5 with TRBJ1-1, with no clear D. Trimming left V 7 bases short and J 2 bases short, with 11 bases between. The CDR3 is made up of 13 amino acids. The germline V gene has CDR1 MNHEY and CDR2 SVGAGI. CDR3 coding DNA: TGTGCCAGCATAACACACCCAAACACTGAAGCTTTCTTT. This gives the protein CASITHPNTEAFF.

The chain is built from TRBV5-1 and TRBJ2-1, with D tentatively TRBD2 (6 bases). The CDR3 sequence is 15 residues long. CDR1 is SGHRS and CDR2 is YFSETQ in the germline V gene. Trimming stripped 4 bases from V and 6 bases from J, with 17 bases between. The CDR3 here is CASSPRLGGINEQFF. The CDR3 nucleotides read TGCGCCAGCAGCCCCCGATTGGGAGGAATCAATGAGCAGTTCTTC.

The chain joins TRBV7-3 to TRBJ1-2, with D perhaps matching TRBD1 (5 bases). V was pared by 2 bases and J by 6 bases, with 13 bases between. Germline lookup yields CDR1 SGHTA and CDR2 FQGTGA. The CDR3 length is 14 residues. The CDR3 reads CASSLVGGADGYTF. The CDR3 DNA reads as TGTGCCAGCAGCTTAGTAGGTGGGGCGGATGGCTACACCTTC.

The chain employs TRBV7-9 and TRBJ1-6; D unclear. Germline V gives CDR1 SEHNR, CDR2 FQNEAQ (reference sequence). V lost 3 bases to trimming and J lost 9 bases, with 3 bases between them. This CDR3 spans 11 amino acids. The CDR3 region is CASSLSSPLHF. The CDR3 nucleotides are TGTGCCAGCAGCTTGAGTTCACCCCTCCACTTT.

V is TRBV3-1 (or the pseudogene TRBV3-2) and J is TRBJ1-2; possible D gene TRBD1, 6 bases. Germline lookup yields CDR1 LGHDT and CDR2 YNNKEL (reference sequence). The V and J ends lost 1 base and 8 bases respectively, with 20 bases between them. The CDR3 is made up of 16 amino acids. CDR3 loop: CASSQATGKASRGYTF. For the CDR3, the DNA is TGTGCCAGCAGCCAAGCGACAGGCAAAGCTTCAAGGGGCTACACCTTC.

The rearrangement joins TRBV5-1 to TRBJ2-5, with TRBD2 matching over 7 bases. This CDR3 comprises 14 residues. CDR1 is SGHRS, CDR2 YFSETQ, per germline. Trimming at V came to 0 bases and at J to 2 bases, leaving 1 base not matched to a gene. DNA of the CDR3: TGCGCCAGCAGCTTGGTCGGGGGGCAAGAGACCCAGTACTTC. Its translation is CASSLVGGQETQYF. The variable domain in full, with the rest retrieved from reference TRBV5-1 and TRBJ2-5, is KAGVTQTPRYLIKTRGQQVTLSCSPISGHRSVSWYQQTPGQGLQFLFEYFSETQRNKGNFPGRFSGRQFSNSRSEMNVSTLELGDSALYLCASSLVGGQETQYFGPGTRLLVL.

The rearrangement links TRBV15 to TRBJ1-5; 9 bases fit TRBD1. The CDR3 length is 15 residues. Trimming removed 0 bases from V and 6 bases from J; junction bases left unmatched: 3. CDR1 LNHNV and CDR2 YYDKDF come from the germline V gene (reference sequence). The CDR3 DNA reads TGTGCCACCAGCAGAGAATGGACAGGGGCTCAGCCCCAGCATTTT. Its translation is CATSREWTGAQPQHF. The entire variable domain, with the rest obtained from reference TRBV15 and TRBJ1-5, is as follows: DAMVIQNPRYQVTQFGKPVTLSCSQTLNHNVMYWYQQKSSQAPKLLFHYYDKDFNNEADTPDNFQSRRPNTSFCFLDIRSPGLGDTAMYLCATSREWTGAQPQHFGDGTRLSIL.

This clone was observed a single time. The J gene is TRBJ1-2, the V gene TRBV9; 12 nucleotides line up with TRBD1. This CDR3 contains 15 residues. The junction had 7 bases not matched to a gene; V was cut back by 2 bases and J by 8 bases. CDR1 is SGDLS and CDR2 is YYNGEE in the germline V gene. Written as DNA, the CDR3 is TGTGCCAGCAGCGTGGAGGGACAGGGGGCGTTAGGCTACACCTTC. Amino acids: CASSVEGQGALGYTF.

The J gene is TRBJ1-2, the V gene TRBV7-3; D not certain. Looked up from germline, CDR1 is SGHTA and CDR2 is FQGTGA. This CDR3 contains 11 residues. Trimming left V 6 bases short and J 4 bases short, with 6 bases between. The CDR3 loop reads CASRTGYGYTF. The DNA of the CDR3 is TGTGCCAGCAGGACTGGCTATGGCTACACCTTC.